This T cell receptor beta chain appears in the sequencing data of a study of T cell responses to AZD1222 COVID-19 vaccine. Whole-study results and caveats: Close to half of all spike-specific TCRs reportedly target regions of the variants that are unmutated. The sample set comprised mostly white British donors with more females, and clonal diversity was possibly underestimated. CD4 TCRs linked to vaccination spanned spike, dominating at 160-218 and 743-854.

Comments on this clone: What it binds is not known.

CDR3 length: 15 residues. The V and J ends lost 2 bases and 6 bases, in that order; junction bases with no gene match: 6. Germline-derived CDR1 and CDR2 are MNHEY and SVGAGI. TCRdb's copy holds only in-frame clones and misses some; the assay was immunoSEQ multiplex PCR. The table records about 75,000 clones, 87% of them present only once. The sequencing used peripheral blood, collected 28 days after the second AZD1222 dose. This receptor was taken from an adult who received the AZD1222 COVID-19 vaccine. J is TRBJ2-1 and V is TRBV6-5; the match to TRBD1 covers 8 bases. In DNA form, the CDR3 reads TGTGCCAGCAGTTACGGGACAGGAGTCGCCAATGAGCAGTTCTTC. Translated, it gives CASSYGTGVANEQFF.